The T cell receptor beta chain described here comes from a study of CXCR3-negative and CXCR3-positive naive CD8 T cells. Study findings and constraints: CXCR3 levels fell partly with cryopreservation; most assays relied on fresh PBMCs. Memory CD8+ cells showed much lower diversity, while both naive subsets were comparably high. A higher hydrophobicity marked the TRB CDR3s of CXCR3-positive naive cells versus CXCR3-negative naive cells.

Naive CD8+ T cells carried a CD45RO-CCR7+CD27+CD95- phenotype. Points on this clonotype: What it binds is unknown.

UMI-labeled TRB cDNA libraries were prepared by 5' RACE. TCRdb processed the 5' RACE reads again and assigns one entry to each CDR3 protein, with no DNA. The sample table includes 130,000 to 150,000 distinct CDR3 sequences. The V gene's germline CDR1 is SQVTM and CDR2 ANQGSEA. The CDR3 length is 12 residues. Material: naive CXCR3+ CD8+ T cells from blood. Specified subset: CD45RO-CCR7+CD27+CD95- naive CD8+ T cells expressing CXCR3 (TNR3+). The clonotype originates from a human donor in good health. Some clones in this sample may be carry-over from other donors' samples. This sequence joins TRBV29-1 and TRBJ1-3; the D call from TCRdb, TRBD1, cannot be confirmed without DNA. This CDR3 reads CSVRVREGTIYF.